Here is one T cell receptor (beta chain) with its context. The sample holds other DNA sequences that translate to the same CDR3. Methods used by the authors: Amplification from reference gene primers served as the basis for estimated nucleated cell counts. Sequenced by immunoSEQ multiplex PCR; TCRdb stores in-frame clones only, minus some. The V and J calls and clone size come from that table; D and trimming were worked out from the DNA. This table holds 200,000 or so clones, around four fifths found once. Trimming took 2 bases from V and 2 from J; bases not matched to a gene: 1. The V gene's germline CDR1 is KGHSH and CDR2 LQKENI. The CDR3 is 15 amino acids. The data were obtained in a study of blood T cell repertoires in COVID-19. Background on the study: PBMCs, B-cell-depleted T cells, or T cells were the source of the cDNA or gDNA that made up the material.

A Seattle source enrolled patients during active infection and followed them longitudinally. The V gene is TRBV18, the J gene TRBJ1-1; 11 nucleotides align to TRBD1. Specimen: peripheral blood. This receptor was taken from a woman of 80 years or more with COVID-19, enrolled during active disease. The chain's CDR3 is CASSPRTGGNTEAFF. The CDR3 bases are TGTGCCAGCTCACCAAGGACAGGGGGCAACACTGAAGCTTTCTTT.